These T cell receptor beta chains were read from a single sample in a study of T cell repertoires in cytomegalovirus infection. For these TCRs, the target antigens are not known. TCRdb passed the reads through MiXCR, listing each CDR3 protein once. The data hold some 800,000 distinct CDR3 sequences, with about 33% observed a single time. The input for sequencing was cultured CD8+ T cells from PBMCs, taken from culture after CMV antigen stimulation. Receptors were obtained from a human donor in good health (CMV status not recorded). Some clones in this sample may be carry-over from other donors' samples. CDR3s include the opening cysteine and the closing phenylalanine or tryptophan. D genes are given only for firm matches. Only some rows state a clone size, as once, few, many or a class for expanded clones.

j_gene: TRBJ2-1; d_gene: .; v_gene: TRBV7-3; abundance: few; CDR3aa: CASSIDGRVYNEQFF; CDR3nt: TGTGCCAGCAGCATAGACGGCAGGGTCTACAATGAGCAGTTCTTC
j_gene: TRBJ1-2; d_gene: .; v_gene: TRBV4-1; abundance: few; CDR3aa: CASSQARGKNYGYTF; CDR3nt: TGCGCCAGCAGCCAAGCTAGGGGGAAAAACTATGGCTACACCTTC
j_gene: TRBJ2-3; d_gene: .; v_gene: TRBV5-1; abundance: .; CDR3aa: CASSLDKHTDTQYF; CDR3nt: TGCGCCAGCAGCTTGGACAAACACACAGATACGCAGTATTTT
j_gene: TRBJ2-3; d_gene: .; v_gene: TRBV12-3/TRBV12-4; abundance: few; CDR3aa: CASSLKRSSTDTQYF; CDR3nt: TGTGCCAGCAGTTTAAAGCGCTCTAGCACAGATACGCAGTATTTT
j_gene: TRBJ2-5; d_gene: .; v_gene: TRBV7-8; abundance: many; CDR3aa: CASSFSPGQSETQYF; CDR3nt: TGTGCCAGCAGCTTTAGTCCAGGACAGTCGGAGACCCAGTACTTC
j_gene: TRBJ2-1; d_gene: .; v_gene: TRBV7-2; abundance: many; CDR3aa: CASSLAGGLSSYNEQFF; CDR3nt: TGTGCCAGCAGCTTAGCTGGCGGGCTCAGCTCCTACAATGAGCAGTTCTTC
j_gene: TRBJ2-1; d_gene: .; v_gene: TRBV7-3; abundance: .; CDR3aa: CASSTRGRYNEQFF; CDR3nt: TGTGCCAGCTCCACCCGGGGGCGATACAATGAGCAGTTCTTC
j_gene: TRBJ2-5; d_gene: .; v_gene: TRBV5-6; abundance: .; CDR3aa: CASLDLSEETQYF; CDR3nt: TGTGCCAGCTTGGACCTCTCTGAGGAGACCCAGTACTTC
j_gene: TRBJ1-1; d_gene: .; v_gene: TRBV28; abundance: .; CDR3aa: CASSLSAGDRPEAFF; CDR3nt: TGTGCCAGCAGTTTATCGGCAGGGGACCGTCCTGAAGCTTTCTTT
j_gene: TRBJ1-1; d_gene: .; v_gene: TRBV6-1; abundance: few; CDR3aa: CASSRGGTTEAFF; CDR3nt: TGTGCCAGCAGTCGGGGGGGCACCACTGAAGCTTTCTTT
j_gene: TRBJ1-5; d_gene: .; v_gene: TRBV6-2/TRBV6-3; abundance: many; CDR3aa: CASSYGRYSNQPQHF; CDR3nt: TGTGCCAGCAGTTATGGACGGTATAGCAATCAGCCCCAGCATTTT
j_gene: TRBJ2-2; d_gene: .; v_gene: TRBV4-2; abundance: once; CDR3aa: CASSQRGPFAGELFF; CDR3nt: TGTGCCAGCAGCCAACGGGGCCCCTTCGCCGGGGAGCTGTTTTTT
j_gene: TRBJ2-7; d_gene: TRBD2; v_gene: TRBV7-8; abundance: .; CDR3aa: CASSPGTNGPYEQYF; CDR3nt: TGTGCCAGCAGCCCCGGGACTAACGGGCCCTACGAGCAGTACTTC
j_gene: TRBJ1-5; d_gene: TRBD1; v_gene: TRBV4-1; abundance: few; CDR3aa: CASSQDPTGHQPQHF; CDR3nt: TGCGCCAGCAGCCAAGATCCGACAGGGCATCAGCCCCAGCATTTT
j_gene: TRBJ2-4; d_gene: TRBD1; v_gene: TRBV12-3/TRBV12-4; abundance: many; CDR3aa: CASSHSGQGWAKNIQYF; CDR3nt: TGTGCCAGCAGCCACTCCGGACAGGGTTGGGCCAAAAACATTCAGTACTTC